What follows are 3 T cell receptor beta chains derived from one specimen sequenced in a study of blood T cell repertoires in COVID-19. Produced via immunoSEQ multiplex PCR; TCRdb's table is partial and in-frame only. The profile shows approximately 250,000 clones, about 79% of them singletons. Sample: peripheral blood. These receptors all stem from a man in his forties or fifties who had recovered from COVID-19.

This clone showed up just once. The CDR3 DNA is TGTGCCAGCAGCCTCCAAGATCTGCCGACAGGGGGGATTAGGGGTGAAAAACTGTTTTTT. It is translated as CASSLQDLPTGGIRGEKLFF. The chain employs TRBV3-1 (or the pseudogene TRBV3-2) and TRBJ1-4, with 9 bases matching TRBD1. This CDR3 contains 20 residues. Germline CDR1 LGHDT, CDR2 YNNKEL (reference sequence). Germline trimming cut 4 bases from V and 7 bases from J; bases unmatched to any gene: 22.

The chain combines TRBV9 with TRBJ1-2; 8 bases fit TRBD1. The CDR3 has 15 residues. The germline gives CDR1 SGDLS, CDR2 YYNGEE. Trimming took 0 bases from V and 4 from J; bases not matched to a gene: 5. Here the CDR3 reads CASSVDGQGPYGYTF. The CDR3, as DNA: TGTGCCAGCAGCGTAGACGGACAGGGCCCCTATGGCTACACCTTC.

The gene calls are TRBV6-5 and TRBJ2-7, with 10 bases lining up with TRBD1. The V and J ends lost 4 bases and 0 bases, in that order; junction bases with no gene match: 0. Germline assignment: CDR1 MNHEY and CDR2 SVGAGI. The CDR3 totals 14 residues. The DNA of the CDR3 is TGTGCCAGCAGTTGGACAGGGGGCTCCTACGAGCAGTACTTC. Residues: CASSWTGGSYEQYF.